A single sample is the source of the 29 T cell receptor beta chains below, sequenced in a study of blood T cell repertoires in COVID-19. TCRdb keeps only in-frame clones here, not all; method: immunoSEQ multiplex PCR. The sample has 350,000 to 450,000 clones, around 87% seen once. Material: PBMCs or T cells enriched from blood (not recorded which). Receptor source: a man in his forties in a cohort exposed to, infected with or recovered from COVID-19 (not recorded which).

A remark on this clone: A junction end diverges from the germline sequence, so it may reflect a read error. This chain uses TRBV18 with TRBJ2-1, with TRBD2 matching over 8 bases. CDR1 is KGHSH and CDR2 is LQKENI in the germline V gene. The CDR3 contains 16 residues. The CDR3 nucleotides are TGTGCCAGCTCGCCACAGGGACTAGTGGGGTACAATGAGCAGTTCTTC. It yields the protein CASSPQGLVGYNEQFF.

This chain links TRBV13 with TRBJ2-7; 10 nucleotides agree with TRBD2. The CDR3 runs to 16 residues. V lost 5 bases to trimming and J lost 7 bases; unmatched junction nucleotides: 14. Germline CDR1 reads PRHDT; CDR2 reads FYEKMQ (reference sequence). CDR3 amino acids: CASSTRTSGKGGEQYF. CDR3 nucleotide sequence: TGTGCCAGCAGCACTAGGACTAGCGGAAAAGGAGGAGAGCAGTACTTC.

The J gene is TRBJ1-2, the V gene TRBV27, with 8 bases that match TRBD1. The CDR3 spans 15 residues. J gave up 5 bases and V 6 bases, and 11 bases lay outside the gene matches. Germline-derived CDR1 and CDR2 are MNHEY and SMNVEV (reference sequence). CDR3 protein: CASRKGQGGGYGYTF. CDR3 DNA sequence: TGTGCCAGCAGAAAAGGACAGGGAGGAGGATATGGCTACACCTTC.

The chain employs TRBV7-9 and TRBJ2-1, with TRBD2 identical over 12 bases. The V gene end was trimmed by 5 bases and the J gene end by 8 bases; junction bases not matched to a gene: 10. CDR3 size: 16 residues. Germline CDR1 reads SEHNR; CDR2 reads FQNEAQ (reference sequence). Here the CDR3 reads CASSPRLAGVVHEQFF. The CDR3 DNA reads as TGTGCCAGCAGCCCGAGACTAGCGGGAGTTGTGCATGAGCAGTTCTTC.

The chain combines TRBV9 with TRBJ2-5, with D perhaps matching TRBD2 (6 bases). The CDR3 totals 13 residues. Germline V gives CDR1 SGDLS, CDR2 YYNGEE. V was pared by 0 bases and J by 5 bases, with 8 bases between. CDR3 coding DNA: TGTGCCAGCAGCGTAGAAGGGAGGGAGACCCAGTACTTC. Its translation is CASSVEGRETQYF.

The chain combines TRBV15 with TRBJ1-4; 10 nucleotides line up with TRBD1. Looked up from germline, CDR1 is LNHNV and CDR2 is YYDKDF (reference sequence). After removal of 5 bases from V and 7 bases from J, the junction contained 1 base not matched to a gene. The CDR3 is 13 amino acids. The CDR3 nucleotides read TGTGCCACCAGCCGGGACAGGGGTGAAAAACTGTTTTTT. Encoded protein: CATSRDRGEKLFF.

This clone was observed a few times. The rearrangement links TRBV2 to TRBJ2-2; unclear D gene. Germline loops: CDR1 SNHLY, CDR2 FYNNEI. V was shortened by 8 bases and J by 5 bases, with 21 bases between the two germline ends. This CDR3 region has 16 residues. This chain's CDR3 is CASSSGPVHITGELFF. The DNA for the CDR3 is TGTGCCAGCTCGAGTGGGCCCGTTCATATAACCGGGGAGCTGTTTTTT.

This clone was found a few times. J is TRBJ2-7 and V is TRBV12-5; D gene unclear. V shed 8 bases and J shed 5 bases, with 16 bases lying between them. Germline V gene lookup returns CDR1 LGHNT and CDR2 FRNRAP. The CDR3 totals 13 residues. DNA of the CDR3: TGTGCTAGTACCCCCGATTCGCTAGACGAGCAGTACTTC. Its protein is CASTPDSLDEQYF.

The genes are TRBV9 and TRBJ1-6; no definite D call. The CDR3 extends over 16 amino acids. The germline gives CDR1 SGDLS, CDR2 YYNGEE. V lost 4 bases, J lost 0 bases, and 11 bases lay in between. In DNA form, the CDR3 reads TGTGCCAGCAGCCCAGCCGCTAGCTCCTATAATTCACCCCTCCACTTT. Translating gives CASSPAASSYNSPLHF.

This clone showed up just once. V is TRBV6-5 and J is TRBJ1-3; 7 nucleotides align to TRBD1. CDR1 is MNHEY, CDR2 SVGAGI, per germline. The CDR3 is made up of 15 amino acids. J gave up 4 bases and V 5 bases, and 8 bases lay outside the gene matches. CDR3 amino acids: CASSKTGSPGNTIYF. CDR3 sequence (DNA): TGTGCCAGCAGTAAGACAGGGTCTCCGGGAAACACCATATATTTT.

V is TRBV5-6 and J is TRBJ2-2, with TRBD1 matching 9 bases. The CDR3 runs 16 residues. Germline loops: CDR1 SGHDT, CDR2 YYEEEE. V was pared by 4 bases and J by 7 bases, with 11 bases of the junction left unmatched. The CDR3 sequence: CASSVYSGTGFGELFF. In DNA, the CDR3 is TGTGCCAGCAGCGTATACTCCGGGACAGGGTTCGGGGAGCTGTTTTTT.

The chain has TRBV29-1 and TRBJ2-3; tentative D call: TRBD2 (6 bases). Trimming removed 6 bases at V and 6 bases at J, with 19 bases between. Germline loops: CDR1 SQVTM, CDR2 ANQGSEA. This CDR3 spans 14 amino acids. CDR3 coding DNA: TGCAGCGTGAACCCCGGGACTTCCTCTGATACGCAGTATTTT. It is translated as CSVNPGTSSDTQYF.

V gene TRBV9 combines with J gene TRBJ1-5; 11 nucleotides line up with TRBD1. The CDR3 sequence is 15 residues long. The V and J ends lost 4 bases and 6 bases, in that order; junction bases with no gene match: 6. Germline CDR1 is SGDLS and CDR2 is YYNGEE. Here the CDR3 DNA reads TGTGCCAGCAGCCCCCGGACAGGGGGCGGTCAGCCCCAGCATTTT. The encoded protein is CASSPRTGGGQPQHF.

The chain has TRBV4-2 and TRBJ1-6, with D possibly TRBD1 on 5 matching bases. Between the trimmed V and J ends, which lost 1 base and 10 bases, there was a span of 17 bases. The germline CDR1 and CDR2 sequences are LGHNA and YNFKEQ. The CDR3 contains 16 residues. The CDR3, as DNA: TGTGCCAGCAGCCAAGGCGCCCAGGGTGTGTTATCACCCCTCCACTTT. Protein sequence: CASSQGAQGVLSPLHF.

The chain is built from TRBV9 and TRBJ2-7; 7 nucleotides agree with TRBD1. The CDR3 covers 14 residues. J lost 6 bases, V lost 4 bases, and 10 bases had no gene match. Looked up from germline, CDR1 is SGDLS and CDR2 is YYNGEE. Written as DNA, the CDR3 is TGTGCCAGCAGCCTAGGGGGCGGAACCGGCGAGCAGTACTTC. Translating it yields CASSLGGGTGEQYF.

Only a few counts were recorded for this clone. This chain joins TRBV5-5 and TRBJ1-1, with D perhaps TRBD1 (6 bases). CDR1 SGHKS and CDR2 YYEKEE come from the germline V gene (reference sequence). This CDR3 has 15 residues. V dropped 4 bases and J dropped 3 bases, with 16 bases sitting between them. For the CDR3, the DNA is TGTGCCAGCAGCCTTAGGACAGAGTGGGACACTGAAGCTTTCTTT. As protein: CASSLRTEWDTEAFF.

The chain employs TRBV5-6 and TRBJ1-2, with 8 nucleotides matching TRBD1. This CDR3 is 15 amino acids long. Germline V gene data show CDR1 as SGHDT and CDR2 as YYEEEE. The ends lost 2 bases at V and 4 bases at J; junction bases unmatched: 7. CDR3: CASSFRRQGIYGYTF. DNA for the CDR3: TGTGCCAGCAGCTTTAGGAGACAGGGGATCTATGGCTACACCTTC. Drawing the rest from reference TRBV5-6 and TRBJ1-2, the complete variable domain is DAGVTQSPTHLIKTRGQQVTLRCSPKSGHDTVSWYQQALGQGPQFIFQYYEEEERQRGNFPDRFSGHQFPNYSSELNVNALLLGDSALYLCASSFRRQGIYGYTFGSGTRLTVV.

The chain has TRBV19 and TRBJ2-2, with D tentatively TRBD2 (5 bases). The V end lost 1 base, the J end lost 1 base, and 10 bases lay between the germline ends. Germline V gene lookup returns CDR1 LNHDA and CDR2 SQIVND (reference sequence). CDR3 length equals 16 residues. The DNA for the CDR3 is TGTGCCAGTAGTATAGCCCAGCGGAGGAACACCGGGGAGCTGTTTTTT. Amino acid sequence: CASSIAQRRNTGELFF.

The V gene is TRBV7-9, the J gene TRBJ1-4; D is undetermined. The V end lost 7 bases, the J end lost 0 bases, and 9 bases lay between the germline ends. Per the germline V gene, CDR1 is SEHNR and CDR2 is FQNEAQ (reference sequence). CDR3 length: 14 residues. In nucleotides, the CDR3 is TGTGCCAGCAAGCTCTCGGCAACTAATGAAAAACTGTTTTTT. As protein: CASKLSATNEKLFF. Drawing the rest from reference TRBV7-9 and TRBJ1-4, the complete variable domain is DTGVSQNPRHKITKRGQNVTFRCDPISEHNRLYWYRQTLGQGPEFLTYFQNEAQLEKSRLLSDRFSAERPKGSFSTLEIQRTEQGDSAMYLCASKLSATNEKLFFGSGTQLSVL.

The chain uses TRBV19 and TRBJ2-2, with TRBD2 as a possible D gene (6 bases). V lost 7 bases to trimming and J lost 2 bases, with 11 bases between them. The CDR3 consists of 14 residues. The germline V gene encodes CDR1 LNHDA and CDR2 SQIVND (reference sequence). This CDR3 reads CASTTTRNTGELFF. The CDR3 bases are TGTGCCAGTACCACGACTAGAAACACCGGGGAGCTGTTTTTT.

The V call is TRBV6-5, the J call TRBJ1-6; TRBD1 aligns across 12 bases. The CDR3 is made up of 15 amino acids. Trimming took 7 bases from V and 9 from J; bases not matched to a gene: 7. In germline, CDR1 is MNHEY, CDR2 SVGAGI. CDR3 residues: CASTSGTGGGSPLHF. The DNA for the CDR3 is TGTGCCAGCACCTCCGGGACAGGGGGCGGTTCACCCCTCCACTTT.

The V and J genes are TRBV28 and TRBJ1-6; D ambiguous. CDR3 size: 16 residues. Germline CDR1 and CDR2: MDHEN and SYDVKM. V was clipped by 4 bases and J by 6 bases, with 16 bases between them. CDR3 bases: TGTGCCAGCAGTTCTAAAAATGCCCCTTTTAATTCACCCCTCCACTTT. It specifies CASSSKNAPFNSPLHF.

For this clone: The same CDR3 also results from other DNA sequences found in this sample. The chain uses TRBV30 and TRBJ1-1, with D tentatively TRBD1 (5 bases). Trimming removed 2 bases from V and 1 base from J, with 8 bases in between. Germline lookup yields CDR1 GTSNPN and CDR2 SVGIG (reference sequence). This CDR3 region has 13 residues. The CDR3 here is CAWSSQGNTEAFF. CDR3 DNA sequence: TGTGCCTGGAGTAGCCAGGGGAACACTGAAGCTTTCTTT. Full variable domain (remainder filled in from reference TRBV30 and TRBJ1-1): SQTIHQWPATLVQPVGSPLSLECTVEGTSNPNLYWYRQAAGRGLQLLFYSVGIGQISSEVPQNLSASRPQDRQFILSSKKLLLSDSGFYLCAWSSQGNTEAFFGQGTRLTVV.

This chain uses TRBV6-5 with TRBJ1-6, with D possibly TRBD1 on 6 matching bases. The CDR3 is 13 amino acids. Germline V gene data show CDR1 as MNHEY and CDR2 as SVGAGI. Trimming took off 8 bases at V and 15 bases at J, with 20 bases between the two ends. For the CDR3, the DNA is TGTGCCAGCTCCGGGACAAGGGATGCTCGCCTCCACTTT. This gives the protein CASSGTRDARLHF.

This chain uses TRBV19 with TRBJ2-5; D perhaps matches TRBD2 (7 bases). The CDR3 sequence is 13 residues long. Trimming stripped 7 bases from V and 1 base from J, with 10 bases between. The V gene's germline CDR1 is LNHDA and CDR2 SQIVND (reference sequence). The CDR3 spells CASIGGAQETQYF. The DNA of the CDR3 is TGTGCCAGTATTGGGGGGGCCCAAGAGACCCAGTACTTC.

The rearrangement links TRBV6-5 to TRBJ1-5, with 10 positions matching TRBD1. Germline V gene sequence: CDR1 MNHEY, CDR2 SVGAGI. V dropped 4 bases and J dropped 5; count of bases not matched to a gene: 5. CDR3 length: 15 amino acids. CDR3 protein: CASSLTGGTDQPQHF. CDR3 nucleotide sequence: TGTGCCAGCAGTTTGACAGGGGGCACTGATCAGCCCCAGCATTTT.

V and J are TRBV6-2 or TRBV6-3 and TRBJ2-7; TRBD1 aligns across 8 bases. J lost 1 base, V lost 5 bases, and 4 bases had no gene match. CDR3 length: 14 residues. Germline V CDR1 and CDR2: MNHEY, SVGEGT. The CDR3 sequence: CASSGQGESYEQYF. Here the CDR3 DNA reads TGTGCCAGCAGTGGACAGGGAGAGTCCTACGAGCAGTACTTC.

The chain couples TRBV10-2 to TRBJ1-5, with TRBD1 matching 10 bases. The CDR3 covers 14 residues. Per the germline V gene, CDR1 is WSHSY and CDR2 is SAAADI. Trimming cost V 9 bases and J 5 bases; bases outside gene matches: 7. The CDR3 spells CARVDRGIHQPQHF. The CDR3 DNA reads TGCGCCAGAGTGGACAGGGGGATTCATCAGCCCCAGCATTTT.

The chain combines TRBV15 with TRBJ1-4; 10 nucleotides match TRBD1. Looked up from germline, CDR1 is LNHNV and CDR2 is YYDKDF (reference sequence). V was pared by 3 bases and J by 7 bases, with 8 bases of the junction left unmatched. The CDR3 loop spans 16 amino acids. The CDR3 bases are TGTGCCACCAGCAGGGGACAGGGGAGGTGGGGTGAAAAACTGTTTTTT. Residues: CATSRGQGRWGEKLFF.